This record covers a single T cell receptor beta chain. There is no known antigen for this receptor. Base-call qualities are not available, and no considerably larger clone is one nucleotide away. V ends up 6 bases short and J 6 bases short, with an unmatched junction base count of 5. The CDR3, cysteine through phenylalanine, is 14 amino acids long. Only the CDR3 portion is preserved as DNA: 42 bases, with reading frame beginning at the first base. The CDR1 and CDR2 encoded by the germline V gene (reference sequence) are MNHEY and SMNVEV. This sample was included in a study of blood T cell repertoires in COVID-19 (TCRdb year 2020). At the level of the whole study: Samples from collaborators originated in the United States, Italy and Spain and spanned both the acute and convalescent phases of COVID-19. Nearly every sample came with metadata listing a de-identified subject ID, COVID-19 status, age in years and sex. The dataset comprised deeply sampled blood TCRbeta repertoires from subjects exposed to, actively infected with, or recovered from COVID-19. HLA class I and class II types, where available, came from metadata supplied by the sample provider rather than from assay-based typing. The repertoires were released in a freely available public database meant as a resource for research on the immune response to SARS-CoV-2. Samples were obtained from the ongoing ImmuneRACE study (first 160 participants) and from over 1,000 subjects provided by 6 global collaborators. The material from the prospective study consisted of cDNA or gDNA derived from T cells, B-cell-depleted T cells, or PBMCs. Overall results and qualifications from the work: Clinical and demographic metadata were provided uncurated, with the amount varying by source and participant.

TCRbeta CDR3 regions were amplified from genomic DNA by means of the immunoSEQ Assay, a bias-controlled multiplex PCR. Turning to the authors' computational methods: The number of nucleated cells in each sample was estimated from the amplification of reference gene primers within the assay. To quantify the absolute abundance of each unique TCRbeta CDR3 rearrangement, sequence reads were collapsed and filtered. For each sample, productive Simpson clonality was calculated as the square root of Simpson's diversity index over productive rearrangements. Entries here come from immuneACCESS through TCRdb and include only in-frame sequences with V and J called. Some clones fail to appear in such tables; in the studies checked, an unresolved V gene covers under half of the shortfall, and the cause of the remainder is unknown. Clone size and the V and J calls come from that table; the DNA yielded D and trimming. The sample yields 150,000 to 200,000 clones; about nine tenths were counted once. The top ten constitute around 24% of the sample.

Whole blood was collected in K2EDTA tubes by collaborating institutions according to the institutions' own protocols. Collaborator samples were shipped for TCRbeta analysis as frozen whole blood, isolated PBMCs, or DNA extracted from either sample type. This chain is built from TRBV27 and TRBJ1-6; TRBD1 agrees with 7 junctional bases. This receptor was taken from a man aged 55 to 69 with acute or convalescent COVID-19. The sequenced material came from peripheral blood. For the CDR3, the sequence is CASRGDRANSPLHF. The nucleotides read TGTGCCAGCAGGGGTGACAGGGCTAATTCACCCCTCCACTTT.